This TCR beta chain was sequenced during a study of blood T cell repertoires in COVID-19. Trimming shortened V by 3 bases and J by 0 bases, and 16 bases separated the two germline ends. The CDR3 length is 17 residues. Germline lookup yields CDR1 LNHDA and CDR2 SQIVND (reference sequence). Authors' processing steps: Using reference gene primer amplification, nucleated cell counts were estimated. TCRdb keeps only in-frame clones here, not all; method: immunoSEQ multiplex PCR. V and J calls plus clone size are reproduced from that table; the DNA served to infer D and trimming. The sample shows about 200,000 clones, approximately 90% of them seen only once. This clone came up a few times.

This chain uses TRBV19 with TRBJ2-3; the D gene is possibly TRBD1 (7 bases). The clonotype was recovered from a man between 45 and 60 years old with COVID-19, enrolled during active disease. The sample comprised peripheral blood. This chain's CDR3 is CASSILRDSVSTDTQYF. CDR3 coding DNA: TGTGCCAGTAGTATTCTGCGGGACAGCGTTAGCACAGATACGCAGTATTTT.